The rows below give T cell receptor beta chains drawn from one sample of a study of technical replicates of blood from a few donors. Libraries were prepared by immunoSEQ multiplex PCR; TCRdb keeps only in-frame clonotypes and omits some of them. The table includes tens of thousands of clones, around 94% detected once. Sequencing was done on a sample of T cells isolated from PBMCs. The receptors stem from a human donor in good health. The CDR3 runs from the conserved cysteine through the conserved F or W. The D gene is left open where the match is weak. Clone size is not always given. Where it is, it says once, few, many or a class for expanded clones.

>-|-|TRBV7-9|14|TRBJ1-4
TGTGCCAGCAGGGCTTCCTTGGGCCTCCAAAAACTGTTTTTT
CASRASLGLQKLFF
>TRBD1|-|TRBV10-1|17|TRBJ2-2
TGCGCCAGCAGTGTCACCGGACAGGGCGATAACACCGGGGAGCTGTTTTTT
CASSVTGQGDNTGELFF
>TRBD1|-|TRBV29-1|17|TRBJ2-1
TGCAGCGTTGAAGGGGTACAGGGGATATCTACGGGTAATGAGCAGTTCTTC
CSVEGVQGISTGNEQFF
>-|-|TRBV29-1|13|TRBJ2-2
TGCAGCGTTGACAGAACGAACACCGGGGAGCTGTTTTTT
CSVDRTNTGELFF
>TRBD1|-|TRBV10-2|13|TRBJ2-7
TGCGCCAGATTCATAGACAGGGGTTACGAGCAGTACTTC
CARFIDRGYEQYF
>-|-|TRBV5-1|15|TRBJ2-7
TGCGCCAGCAGCGGCCTAGGTGAGAATACCTACGAGCAGTACTTC
CASSGLGENTYEQYF
>TRBD1|once|TRBV5-4|16|TRBJ1-6
TGTGCCAGCAGCCCAGGTACAGGGGGCGCTAATTCACCCCTCCACTTT
CASSPGTGGANSPLHF
>TRBD1|-|TRBV15|16|TRBJ1-2
TGTGCCACCAGCAGAGATCGACAGGGGATAAACTATGGCTACACCTTC
CATSRDRQGINYGYTF
>TRBD2|-|TRBV11-1|16|TRBJ2-2
TGTGCCAGCAGCTTCAGCGGGGGTGCGAACACCGGGGAGCTGTTTTTT
CASSFSGGANTGELFF
>TRBD1|-|TRBV29-1|14|TRBJ2-2
TGCAGCGTCGCCACAGGGGAGAACACCGGGGAGCTGTTTTTT
CSVATGENTGELFF
>-|-|TRBV7-9|11|TRBJ2-1
TGTGCCAGCAGCGAACACGGGGAGCAGTTCTTC
CASSEHGEQFF
>TRBD1|-|TRBV7-3|16|TRBJ1-2
TGTGCCAGCAGCTTAATTGGACAGACAGGGGAAGATGGCTACACCTTC
CASSLIGQTGEDGYTF
>-|-|TRBV5-6|13|TRBJ1-1
TGTGCCAGCAGCGCGGACAGATACACTGAAGCTTTCTTT
CASSADRYTEAFF
>-|-|TRBV6-5|13|TRBJ1-5
TGTGCCAGCAGTTACGCGGCAGGGCTGCCCCAGCATTTT
CASSYAAGLPQHF
>TRBD1|-|TRBV11-2|15|TRBJ2-7
TGTGCCAGCAGTTCGCCCGGGACAGGGGAATACGAGCAGTACTTC
CASSSPGTGEYEQYF
>-|-|TRBV11-2|14|TRBJ1-1
TGTGCCAGCGGCAAAACACAGGGTAACACTGAAGCTTTCTTT
CASGKTQGNTEAFF
>TRBD2|-|TRBV9|15|TRBJ2-7
TGTGCCAGCAGCGTAGACCCTAGCGGGAGATACGAGCAGTACTTC
CASSVDPSGRYEQYF
>TRBD2|-|TRBV28|17|TRBJ2-7
TGTGCCAGCAGTCCTATCTCTACTGGCGGGAGGACCTACGAGCAGTACTTC
CASSPISTGGRTYEQYF
>-|-|TRBV9|15|TRBJ2-3
TGTGCCAGCAGCCTAGGGGGAGGGATCACAGATACGCAGTATTTT
CASSLGGGITDTQYF
>TRBD2|-|TRBV11-2|15|TRBJ2-7
TGTGCCAGCAGCTTAGCGGGGGGTCGATCCTACGAGCAGTACTTC
CASSLAGGRSYEQYF
>-|-|TRBV11-2|13|TRBJ2-7
TGTGCCAGCAGCTTAGTTAAATCCTACGAGCAGTACTTC
CASSLVKSYEQYF
>-|-|TRBV10-3|14|TRBJ1-1
TGTGCCGTCGCCTCCCAAGCCCGAAACACTGAAGCTTTCTTT
CAVASQARNTEAFF
>-|-|TRBV6-5|14|TRBJ1-5
TGTGCCAGCAGTTACTCGAGCAGGCCGGGAGCCCAGCATTTT
CASSYSSRPGAQHF
>-|-|TRBV28|16|TRBJ2-1
TGTGCCAGCAGTCCTCTGGTGGGGGGACTTAGGAATGAGCAGTTCTTC
CASSPLVGGLRNEQFF
>-|-|TRBV5-4|17|TRBJ1-2
TGTGCCAGCAGCTTGTTATCCCAGATAGACGGGGATCTCTACCTCACCTTC
CASSLLSQIDGDLYLTF
>TRBD2|-|TRBV10-2|14|TRBJ2-1
TGCGCCAGCGGGACTAGCGGGGGGATCAATGAGCAGTTCTTC
CASGTSGGINEQFF
>-|-|TRBV9|16|TRBJ2-1
TGTGCCAGCAGCGCCTGGGGGGACCCCAACTACAATGAGCAGTTCTTC
CASSAWGDPNYNEQFF
>TRBD1|once|TRBV5-1|15|TRBJ2-7
TGCGCCAGCAGCTTGGAGGCGGGACAGGTCTACGAGCAGTACTTC
CASSLEAGQVYEQYF
>-|-|TRBV5-1|14|TRBJ2-7
TGCGCCAGCAGCTTGGCGGGGAGCCCCTACGAGCAGTACTTC
CASSLAGSPYEQYF
>-|-|TRBV6-5|14|TRBJ1-1
TGTGCCAGCAGTTACTCGGGAGGGAACACTGAAGCTTTCTTT
CASSYSGGNTEAFF
>TRBD2|-|TRBV7-2|15|TRBJ2-7
TGTGCCAGCAGCTTTACTAGCGCGGCGGCCTACGAGCAGTACTTC
CASSFTSAAAYEQYF
>-|-|TRBV5-1|20|TRBJ1-1
TGCGCCAGCAGCCTATCCGGGTTTCCACTACTCGCTATGAACAACACTGAAGCTTTCTTT
CASSLSGFPLLAMNNTEAFF
>TRBD1|-|TRBV29-1|15|TRBJ1-3
TGCAGCGCTCAGGGACAGGGGGACTCTGGAAACACCATATATTTT
CSAQGQGDSGNTIYF
>-|-|TRBV6-5|13|TRBJ1-5
TGTGCCAGCAGTTATAATAGCAATCAGCCCCAGCATTTT
CASSYNSNQPQHF
>-|-|TRBV10-2|15|TRBJ1-2
TGCGCCAGCAGTGAGTGGCGGGTACCGGGGGATGGCTACACCTTC
CASSEWRVPGDGYTF